This T cell receptor (beta chain) was profiled in a study of cytomegalovirus exposure and HLA in healthy donors. The overall study: A previous analysis identified approximately 120 million unique TCR beta sequences derived from roughly 180 million T cells.

Donors were ostensibly healthy at sampling, although undocumented immune exposures were probable. The PCR employed 60 Vbeta primers together with 13 Jbeta primers. The table came from immunoSEQ multiplex PCR; TCRdb's copy has only in-frame clones and leaves some out. Here the sample spans about 130,000 clones, approximately 75% being singletons. Remarks on this clone: No antigen is known for it.

General observations from the study: Presence/absence analyses rested on an assumption that sequencing depth was roughly uniform across donors.

This TCR was sampled from a woman aged 45 to 65 in good health and CMV-seronegative. Sequencing was carried out using PBMCs.

This chain's CDR3 is CAISDNPANTGELFF. DNA of the CDR3: TGTGCCATCAGTGATAATCCGGCGAACACCGGGGAGCTGTTTTTT. This sequence joins TRBV10-3 and TRBJ2-2; unclear D gene. The V gene's germline CDR1 is ENHRY and CDR2 SYGVKD. The CDR3 covers 15 residues. Trimming removed 3 bases from V and 0 bases from J, with 8 bases in between.